Below are 12 T cell receptor beta chains sequenced from a single sample in a study of early T cells in non-severe SARS-CoV-2 infection. TCRdb redid the calling of the 5' RACE reads with MiXCR, one entry per CDR3 protein. The sample contains fewer than 40,000 distinct CDR3 sequences, approximately 7% of which appear only once. The sequenced material came from whole blood. These receptors were taken from an adult who was a healthcare worker with PCR-confirmed SARS-CoV-2 infection or an uninfected control (not recorded which).

Ten or more counts support this clonotype. J is TRBJ2-5 and V is TRBV18; a possible D gene is TRBD1 (6 bases). This CDR3 is built from 13 residues. V lost 6 bases, J lost 4 bases, and 12 bases lay in between. From germline, CDR1 is KGHSH and CDR2 LQKENI. CDR3 coding DNA: TGTGCCAGCTCGCCAGGGGAACGAGAGACCCAGTACTTC. It yields the protein CASSPGERETQYF.

This clonotype has ten or more counts. This chain links TRBV6-5 with TRBJ2-7; 7 bases fit TRBD2. The V segment lost 6 bases and the J segment 6 bases; nucleotides outside the gene matches: 14. The germline V gene has CDR1 MNHEY and CDR2 SVGAGI. CDR3 length equals 15 residues. The CDR3 sequence is CASRERDGGFGEQYF. The CDR3 region has the DNA TGTGCCAGCAGGGAGCGGGACGGAGGGTTTGGCGAGCAGTACTTC.

This clonotype has ten or more counts. A junction boundary mismatches the germline segment, possibly from a read error. The chain employs TRBV12-3 or TRBV12-4 and TRBJ1-5; 9 nucleotides match TRBD1. This CDR3 region has 13 residues. The CDR3 loop is CASSGTGNRPQHF. The CDR3 DNA follows: TGTGCCAGCAGTGGGACAGGGAATCGGCCCCAGCATTTT.

The genes are TRBV11-3 and TRBJ2-3; the match to TRBD2 covers 15 bases. Per germline, CDR1 SGHNT and CDR2 YENEEA. CDR3 length equals 17 residues. V lost 5 bases, J lost 4 bases, and 7 bases stayed unmatched. CDR3 sequence reads: CASSQGLAGGGADTQYF. DNA of the CDR3: TGTGCCAGCAGCCAGGGACTAGCGGGAGGAGGCGCAGATACGCAGTATTTT.

The sample holds a few counts of this clonotype. The chain joins TRBV7-8 to TRBJ1-4; D gene uncertain. This CDR3 has 16 residues. Trimming cost V 5 bases and J 8 bases, with 21 bases left between them. The germline V gene encodes CDR1 SGHVS and CDR2 FQNEAQ. The CDR3 DNA is TGTGCCAGCAGCAATGTCCCGGGCCGCAAACTGGAAAAACTGTTTTTT. It specifies CASSNVPGRKLEKLFF.

This clonotype was counted many times. The gene calls are TRBV20-1 and TRBJ2-1, with 8 nucleotides matching TRBD2. V was clipped by 3 bases and J by 6 bases; unmatched bases: 16. The CDR3 has 17 amino acids. CDR1 and CDR2 from the germline V gene are DFQATT and SNEGSKA (reference sequence). The CDR3 nucleotides are TGCAGTGCTAGTGTAAGCGGGAGAGCCGCCTGGCTCAATGAGCAGTTCTTC. It specifies CSASVSGRAAWLNEQFF.

This clonotype was recorded at least ten times. V gene TRBV7-3 combines with J gene TRBJ2-7; the D gene could be TRBD1 or TRBD2 (5 bases each). V was clipped by 0 bases and J by 5 bases, with 17 bases between them. This CDR3 contains 16 residues. Germline V gene data show CDR1 as SGHTA and CDR2 as FQGTGA. CDR3 in DNA: TGTGCCAGCAGCTTAACGGACGGGACGCCCTCGAACGAGCAGTACTTC. The encoded protein is CASSLTDGTPSNEQYF.

This clonotype occurred many times. The rearrangement links TRBV7-9 to TRBJ2-7, with 7 nucleotides matching TRBD1. With 4 bases clipped from V and 2 bases from J, the junction kept 8 bases outside the gene matches. The germline CDR1 and CDR2 sequences are SEHNR and FQNEAQ (reference sequence). This CDR3 contains 15 residues. CDR3 DNA sequence: TGTGCCAGCAGCTCACAACAGGGGCAGACCTACGAGCAGTACTTC. It translates to CASSSQQGQTYEQYF.

This clonotype was detected ten times or more. V and J are TRBV28 and TRBJ2-7; D gene unclear. The germline V gene encodes CDR1 MDHEN and CDR2 SYDVKM. The V end lost 3 bases, the J end lost 3 bases, and 15 bases lay between the germline ends. The CDR3 has 15 residues. CDR3 in amino acids: CASSFQAGPYYEQYF. The CDR3 DNA sequence: TGTGCCAGCAGTTTTCAGGCAGGACCGTACTACGAGCAGTACTTC.

There are many counts of this clonotype. This chain links TRBV28 with TRBJ2-1; D is ambiguous. CDR1 and CDR2 (germline): MDHEN, SYDVKM. This CDR3 spans 12 amino acids. V lost 5 bases and J 9 bases, leaving 11 bases between the germline ends. CDR3 protein: CASSPHGGEQFF. The CDR3 DNA follows: TGTGCCAGCAGTCCACACGGCGGTGAGCAGTTCTTC. Supplemented by reference TRBV28 and TRBJ2-1, the full variable domain reads DVKVTQSSRYLVKRTGEKVFLECVQDMDHENMFWYRQDPGLGLRLIYFSYDVKMKEKGDIPEGYSVSREKKERFSLILESASTNQTSMYLCASSPHGGEQFFGPGTRLTVL.

By sample fraction, this clonotype is medium-sized. V is TRBV10-3 and J is TRBJ2-1, with D perhaps TRBD2 (5 bases). The CDR3 sequence is 13 residues long. Germline-derived CDR1 and CDR2 are ENHRY and SYGVKD. The V gene lost 6 bases and the J gene lost 5 bases, with 11 bases spanning the gap. This chain's CDR3 is CAIRPTGDNEQFF. The CDR3 DNA sequence: TGTGCCATCAGACCGACCGGGGACAATGAGCAGTTCTTC.

This clonotype has a handful of counts. The chain carries TRBV27 and TRBJ2-7; D possibly corresponds to TRBD2 (5 bases). V was cut by 8 bases and J by 4 bases, with 18 bases left in between. Germline-derived CDR1 and CDR2 are MNHEY and SMNVEV (reference sequence). The length of the CDR3 is 14 residues. The CDR3 nucleotides read TGTGCCAGCCAGGCGGCACTAGAGACTTACGAGCAGTACTTC. As protein: CASQAALETYEQYF.